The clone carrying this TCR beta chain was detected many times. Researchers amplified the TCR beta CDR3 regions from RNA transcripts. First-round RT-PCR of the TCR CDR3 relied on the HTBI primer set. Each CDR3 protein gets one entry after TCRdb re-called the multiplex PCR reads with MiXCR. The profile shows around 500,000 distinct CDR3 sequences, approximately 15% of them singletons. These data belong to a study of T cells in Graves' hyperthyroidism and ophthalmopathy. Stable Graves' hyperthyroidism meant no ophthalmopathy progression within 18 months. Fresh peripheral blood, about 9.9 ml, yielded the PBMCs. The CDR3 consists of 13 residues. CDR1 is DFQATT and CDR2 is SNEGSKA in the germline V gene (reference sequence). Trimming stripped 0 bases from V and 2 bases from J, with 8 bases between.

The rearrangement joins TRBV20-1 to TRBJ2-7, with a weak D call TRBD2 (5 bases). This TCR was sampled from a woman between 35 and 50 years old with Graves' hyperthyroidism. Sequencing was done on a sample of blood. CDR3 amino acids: CSARDPGTYEQYF. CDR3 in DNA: TGCAGTGCTAGAGATCCCGGGACCTACGAGCAGTACTTC.